This T cell receptor (beta chain) is from a study of CD8 T cells in ankylosing spondylitis (dated by TCRdb to 2017 to 2019). A note on the overall study: T cell receptor beta repertoires were profiled in healthy donors and ankylosing spondylitis patients so that disease-linked TCR variants could be found. The whole study cohort included over a hundred healthy donors and under 30 ankylosing spondylitis patients. Peripheral blood samples were taken, and synovial fluid was additionally collected from ankylosing spondylitis patients.

The germline ends are 7 bases apart after V is trimmed by 2 bases and J by 0 bases. The CDR1 and CDR2 encoded by the germline V gene are LGHNA and YSLEER. The CDR3 numbers 14 residues from cysteine through phenylalanine. Just the 42-base CDR3 DNA is kept, in frame starting at base 1. Ten or more counts support this clonotype. What this receptor recognizes is not known. No per-base quality is available; no much larger clone lies one base away. Reads for this sample came from an Illumina HiSeq 2500. TCR beta libraries were prepared by quantitative 5'-RACE with molecular barcodes. The original methods were these. Disease-linked TCR variants were identified with a new computational method built on a probabilistic model of VDJ rearrangement. Through fastp at Q25 and MiXCR, TCRdb rebuilt clones from the public reads, retaining in-frame beta chains. CDR3 protein sequences are deduplicated, and each keeps its most common genes and DNA. TCRdb, not the authors, supplied the V and J calls. The sample table shows about 800,000 distinct CDR3 sequences, and approximately 10% are seen once. The ten biggest clones cover 0.51% of the sample.

Beyond this particular receptor, the publication reports: A TCR beta motif of several highly homologous amino acid variants appeared characteristic of blood from ankylosing spondylitis patients. According to the report, matched synovial fluid samples from ankylosing spondylitis patients were significantly enriched for the disease-linked clones. Some TCR beta motif variants had previously been reported in synovial fluid and blood of reactive arthritis patients, which suggested common disease-initiation mechanisms. In peripheral blood, the disease-linked clones were found at relatively low frequencies and had a CD8+ phenotype.

This TCR was sampled from a male donor with ankylosing spondylitis. The chain is assembled from TRBV4-3 and TRBJ1-1; the D gene cannot be resolved reliably. Specimen: blood, either unsorted or a sorted T cell fraction (not recorded which). The base sequence is TGCGCCAGCAGCCAATCAGTACTGAACACTGAAGCTTTCTTT. It codes for CASSQSVLNTEAFF.